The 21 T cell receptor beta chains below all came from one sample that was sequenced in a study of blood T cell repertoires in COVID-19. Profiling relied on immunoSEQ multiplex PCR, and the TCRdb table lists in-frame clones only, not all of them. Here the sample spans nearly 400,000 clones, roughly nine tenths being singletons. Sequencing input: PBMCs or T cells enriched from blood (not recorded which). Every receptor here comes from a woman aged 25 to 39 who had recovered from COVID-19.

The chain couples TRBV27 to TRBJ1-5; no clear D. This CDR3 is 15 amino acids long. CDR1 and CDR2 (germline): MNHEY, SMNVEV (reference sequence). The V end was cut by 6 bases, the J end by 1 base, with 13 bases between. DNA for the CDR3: TGTGCCAGCAGCCTTGGGCCGGGGAGCAATCAGCCCCAGCATTTT. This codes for CASSLGPGSNQPQHF.

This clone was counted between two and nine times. The DNA of the CDR3 is TGCAGCGTTGGGGGAGGACAGGGCCAATTTGAAAAACTGTTTTTT. Protein product: CSVGGGQGQFEKLFF. V is TRBV29-1 and J is TRBJ1-4, with 8 nucleotides matching TRBD1. V was pared by 4 bases and J by 7 bases, with 11 bases of the junction left unmatched. There are 15 residues in the CDR3. CDR1 is SQVTM, CDR2 ANQGSEA, per germline.

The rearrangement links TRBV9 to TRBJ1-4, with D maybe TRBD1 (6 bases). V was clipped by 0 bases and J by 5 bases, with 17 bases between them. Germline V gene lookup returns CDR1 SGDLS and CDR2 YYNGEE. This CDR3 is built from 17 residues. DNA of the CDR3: TGTGCCAGCAGCGTAGCAGCCCTAGGGGGGGGGAATGAAAAACTGTTTTTT. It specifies CASSVAALGGGNEKLFF. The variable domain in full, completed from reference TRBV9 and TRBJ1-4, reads DSGVTQTPKHLITATGQRVTLRCSPRSGDLSVYWYQQSLDQGLQFLIQYYNGEERAKGNILERFSAQQFPDLHSELNLSSLELGDSALYFCASSVAALGGGNEKLFFGSGTQLSVL.

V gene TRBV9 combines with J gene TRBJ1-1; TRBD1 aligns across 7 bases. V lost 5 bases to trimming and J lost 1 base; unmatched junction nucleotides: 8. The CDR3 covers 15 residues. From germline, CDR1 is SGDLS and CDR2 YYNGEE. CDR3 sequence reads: CASRVSDRANTEAFF. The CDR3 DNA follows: TGTGCCAGCAGGGTCTCCGACAGGGCGAACACTGAAGCTTTCTTT.

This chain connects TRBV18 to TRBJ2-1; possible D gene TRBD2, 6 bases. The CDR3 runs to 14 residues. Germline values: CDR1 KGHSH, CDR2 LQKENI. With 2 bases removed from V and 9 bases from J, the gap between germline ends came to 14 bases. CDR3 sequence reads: CASSPSGDWAEQFF. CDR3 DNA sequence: TGTGCCAGCTCACCAAGTGGGGACTGGGCTGAGCAGTTCTTC.

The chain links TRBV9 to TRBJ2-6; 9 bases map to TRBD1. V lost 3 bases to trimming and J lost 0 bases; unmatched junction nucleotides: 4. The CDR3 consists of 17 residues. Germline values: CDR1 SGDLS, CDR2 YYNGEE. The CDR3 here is CASSATGGASGANVLTF. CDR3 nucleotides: TGTGCCAGCAGCGCCACAGGGGGCGCCTCTGGGGCCAACGTCCTGACTTTC.

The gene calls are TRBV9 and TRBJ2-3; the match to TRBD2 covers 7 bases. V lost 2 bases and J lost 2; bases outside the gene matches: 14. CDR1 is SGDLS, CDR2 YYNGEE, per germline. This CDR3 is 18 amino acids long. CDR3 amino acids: CASSVPRGRAVDTDTQYF. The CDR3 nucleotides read TGTGCCAGCAGCGTCCCTCGAGGGAGGGCCGTAGACACAGATACGCAGTATTTT.

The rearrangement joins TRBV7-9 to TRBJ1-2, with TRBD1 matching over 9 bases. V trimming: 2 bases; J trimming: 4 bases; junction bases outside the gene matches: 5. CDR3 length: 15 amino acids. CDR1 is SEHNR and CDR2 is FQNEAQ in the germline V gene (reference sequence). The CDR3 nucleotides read TGTGCCAGCAGCTTACACAGGGGGCCATCCTATGGCTACACCTTC. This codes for CASSLHRGPSYGYTF.

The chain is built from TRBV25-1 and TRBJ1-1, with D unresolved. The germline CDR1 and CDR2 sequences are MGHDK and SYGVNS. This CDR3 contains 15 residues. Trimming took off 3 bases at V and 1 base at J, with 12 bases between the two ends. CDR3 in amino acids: CASSDPTGKNTEAFF. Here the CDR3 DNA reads TGTGCCAGCAGTGACCCAACCGGGAAGAACACTGAAGCTTTCTTT.

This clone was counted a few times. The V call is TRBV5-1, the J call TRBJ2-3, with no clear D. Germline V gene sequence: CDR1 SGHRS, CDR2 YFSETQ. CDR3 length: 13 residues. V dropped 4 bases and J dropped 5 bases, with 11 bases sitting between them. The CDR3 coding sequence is TGCGCCAGCAGCGAGCCATATTTAGATACGCAGTATTTT. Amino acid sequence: CASSEPYLDTQYF.

The CDR3, as DNA: TGTGCCTGGGCCCCAGGAGGGACTGGAAACACCATATATTTT. This gives the protein CAWAPGGTGNTIYF. The chain has TRBV30 and TRBJ1-3; D ambiguous. CDR3 length equals 14 residues. The V and J ends lost 5 bases and 2 bases respectively, with 13 bases between them. Looked up from germline, CDR1 is GTSNPN and CDR2 is SVGIG (reference sequence).

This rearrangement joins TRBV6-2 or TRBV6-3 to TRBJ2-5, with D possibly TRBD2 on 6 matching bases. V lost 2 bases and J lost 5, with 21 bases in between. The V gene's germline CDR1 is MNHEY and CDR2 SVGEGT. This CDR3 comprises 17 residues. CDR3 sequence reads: CASSYGRTLGYAETQYF. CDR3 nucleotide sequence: TGTGCCAGCAGTTACGGGAGGACCCTAGGTTATGCGGAGACCCAGTACTTC.

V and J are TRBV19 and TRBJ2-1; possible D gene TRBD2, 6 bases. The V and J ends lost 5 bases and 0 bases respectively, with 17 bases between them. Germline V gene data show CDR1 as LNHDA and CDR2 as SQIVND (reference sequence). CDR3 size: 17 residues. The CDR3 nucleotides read TGTGCCAGTAGTGCTGGGTGGAGGGGTAGCTCCTACAATGAGCAGTTCTTC. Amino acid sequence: CASSAGWRGSSYNEQFF.

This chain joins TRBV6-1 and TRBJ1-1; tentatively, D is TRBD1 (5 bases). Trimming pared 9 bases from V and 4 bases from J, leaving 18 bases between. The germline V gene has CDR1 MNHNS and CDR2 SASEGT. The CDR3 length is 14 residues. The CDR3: CASTELFGGTEAFF. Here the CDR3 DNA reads TGTGCCAGTACAGAGCTCTTCGGGGGCACTGAAGCTTTCTTT.

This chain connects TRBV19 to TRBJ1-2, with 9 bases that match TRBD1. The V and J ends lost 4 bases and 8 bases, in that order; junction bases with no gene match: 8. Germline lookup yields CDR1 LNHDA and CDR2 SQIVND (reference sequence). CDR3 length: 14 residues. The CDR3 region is CASSSTGGAGGYTF. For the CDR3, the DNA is TGTGCCAGTAGTAGCACAGGGGGCGCTGGGGGCTACACCTTC.

In DNA, the CDR3 is TGCGCCAGCAGCCACGCGGGGGCGGACGAAGCTTTCTTT. As protein: CASSHAGADEAFF. The rearrangement links TRBV4-3 to TRBJ1-1; possibly TRBD1 for D (6 bases). Trimming stripped 3 bases from V and 8 bases from J, with 13 bases between. Germline V gene data show CDR1 as LGHNA and CDR2 as YSLEER. The CDR3 is made up of 13 amino acids.

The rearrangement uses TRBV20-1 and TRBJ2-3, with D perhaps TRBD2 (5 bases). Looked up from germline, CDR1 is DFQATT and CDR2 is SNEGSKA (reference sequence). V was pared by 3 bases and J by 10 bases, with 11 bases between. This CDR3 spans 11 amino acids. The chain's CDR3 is CSARDFGPQYF. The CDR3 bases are TGCAGTGCTAGGGACTTCGGTCCGCAGTATTTT.

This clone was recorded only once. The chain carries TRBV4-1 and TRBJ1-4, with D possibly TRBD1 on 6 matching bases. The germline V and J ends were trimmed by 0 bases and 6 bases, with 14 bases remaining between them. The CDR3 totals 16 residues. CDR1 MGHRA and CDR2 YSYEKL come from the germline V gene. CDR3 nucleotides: TGCGCCAGCAGCCAAGATTGGGGGGGCGGGGATGAAAAACTGTTTTTT. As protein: CASSQDWGGGDEKLFF.

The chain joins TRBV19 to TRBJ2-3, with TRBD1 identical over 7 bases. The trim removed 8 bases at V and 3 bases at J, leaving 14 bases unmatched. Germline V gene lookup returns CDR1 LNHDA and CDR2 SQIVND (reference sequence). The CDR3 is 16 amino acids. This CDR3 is CASATFGQANTDTQYF. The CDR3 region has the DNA TGTGCCAGTGCCACTTTCGGACAGGCTAATACAGATACGCAGTATTTT.

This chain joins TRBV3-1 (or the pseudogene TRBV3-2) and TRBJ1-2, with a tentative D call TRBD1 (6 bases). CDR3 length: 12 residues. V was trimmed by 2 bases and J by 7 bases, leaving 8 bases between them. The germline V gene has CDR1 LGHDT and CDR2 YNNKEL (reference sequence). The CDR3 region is CASSQRTVGYTF. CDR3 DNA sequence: TGTGCCAGCAGCCAAAGGACAGTTGGCTACACCTTC.

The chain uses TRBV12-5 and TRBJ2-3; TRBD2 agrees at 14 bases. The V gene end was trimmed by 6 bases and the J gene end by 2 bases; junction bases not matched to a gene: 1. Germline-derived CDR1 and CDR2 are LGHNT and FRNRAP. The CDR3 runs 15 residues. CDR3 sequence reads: CASGGLAGDTDTQYF. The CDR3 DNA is TGTGCTAGTGGGGGACTAGCGGGAGACACAGATACGCAGTATTTT.